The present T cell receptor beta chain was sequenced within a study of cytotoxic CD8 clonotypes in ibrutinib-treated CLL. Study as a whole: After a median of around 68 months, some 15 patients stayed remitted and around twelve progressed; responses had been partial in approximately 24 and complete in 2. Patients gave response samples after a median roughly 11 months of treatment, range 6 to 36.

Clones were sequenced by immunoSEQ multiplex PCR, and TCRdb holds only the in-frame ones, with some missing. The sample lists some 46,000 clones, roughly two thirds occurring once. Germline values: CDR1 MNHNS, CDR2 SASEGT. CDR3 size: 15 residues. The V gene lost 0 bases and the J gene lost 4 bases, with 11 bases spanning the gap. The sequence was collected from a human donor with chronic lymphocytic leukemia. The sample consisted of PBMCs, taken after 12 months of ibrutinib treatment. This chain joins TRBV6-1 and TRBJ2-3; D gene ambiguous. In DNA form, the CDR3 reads TGTGCCAGCAGTGAAGCGGCAGTTCTCGCAGATACGCAGTATTTT. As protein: CASSEAAVLADTQYF.